The 12 T cell receptor beta chains presented below share a single source sample, sequenced in a study of blood T cell repertoires in COVID-19. Some clones are missing from TCRdb's copy, which holds only in-frame ones; the method was immunoSEQ multiplex PCR. The repertoire consists of about 74,000 clones, with about 90% occurring once and the leading ten covering roughly 4.8%. The sequenced sample consisted of peripheral blood. These receptors came from a woman older than 75 with acute or convalescent COVID-19.

V is TRBV9 and J is TRBJ2-3; no definite D call. This CDR3 has 12 amino acids. The germline CDR1 and CDR2 sequences are SGDLS and YYNGEE. With 4 bases removed from V and 2 bases from J, the gap between germline ends came to 5 bases. The DNA for the CDR3 is TGTGCCAGCAGCTTTATCACAGATACGCAGTATTTT. It encodes CASSFITDTQYF.

The chain employs TRBV5-6 and TRBJ2-7; 12 bases match TRBD2. The germline V gene encodes CDR1 SGHDT and CDR2 YYEEEE. The CDR3 runs to 14 residues. With 1 base clipped from V and 7 bases from J, the junction kept 3 bases outside the gene matches. The CDR3 DNA is TGTGCCAGCAGCTTGCCTAGCGGGAGGGTAGAGCAGTACTTC. Translating it yields CASSLPSGRVEQYF. The variable domain in full, with the rest retrieved from reference TRBV5-6 and TRBJ2-7, is DAGVTQSPTHLIKTRGQQVTLRCSPKSGHDTVSWYQQALGQGPQFIFQYYEEEERQRGNFPDRFSGHQFPNYSSELNVNALLLGDSALYLCASSLPSGRVEQYFGPGTRLTVT.

J is TRBJ2-1 and V is TRBV2, with 7 bases aligning to TRBD1. The germline V gene has CDR1 SNHLY and CDR2 FYNNEI. Trimming took 6 bases from V and 8 from J; bases not matched to a gene: 28. CDR3 length equals 20 residues. The CDR3 DNA is TGTGCCAGCAGCTTTCCCTTCATGGACAGGCGAAGGCCAAGAATCGATGAGCAGTTCTTC. This sequence encodes CASSFPFMDRRRPRIDEQFF.

This chain links TRBV5-1 with TRBJ2-2; TRBD1 is a possible D gene (6 bases). The CDR3 extends over 14 amino acids. Per the germline V gene, CDR1 is SGHRS and CDR2 is YFSETQ. The V end lost 0 bases, the J end lost 6 bases, and 9 bases lay between the germline ends. Here the CDR3 reads CASSLDGGPGELFF. As DNA, the CDR3 is TGCGCCAGCAGCTTGGATGGGGGCCCCGGGGAGCTGTTTTTT.

The V call is TRBV6-6, the J call TRBJ2-3; 10 bases fit TRBD2. Germline CDR1 reads MNHNY; CDR2 reads SVGAGI (reference sequence). J was trimmed by 5 bases and V by 6 bases; bases with no gene match: 5. CDR3 length: 14 amino acids. CDR3 coding DNA: TGTGCCAGCAGGCTAGCGGGAGTTCGAGATACGCAGTATTTT. It specifies CASRLAGVRDTQYF.

This clone was observed a handful of times. This rearrangement joins TRBV19 to TRBJ1-1, with 7 bases lining up with TRBD1. Germline V lookup: CDR1 LNHDA, CDR2 SQIVND (reference sequence). With 8 bases clipped from V and 4 bases from J, the junction kept 10 bases outside the gene matches. The length of the CDR3 is 14 residues. The CDR3 DNA reads TGTGCCAGTTCCCTAGACAGGGACAGCACTGAAGCTTTCTTT. Translation gives CASSLDRDSTEAFF.

This clone has only a few counts. The V gene is TRBV27, the J gene TRBJ2-5, with D possibly TRBD2 on 5 matching bases. From germline, CDR1 is MNHEY and CDR2 SMNVEV (reference sequence). Trimming removed 10 bases from V and 7 bases from J, with 19 bases in between. The CDR3 runs to 13 residues. The CDR3 DNA sequence: TGTGCCACCTCCGAAAGCGGCTATCGGACCCAGTACTTC. Residues: CATSESGYRTQYF.

The genes are TRBV18 and TRBJ2-1; 7 bases agree with TRBD1. J gave up 5 bases and V 5 bases, and 9 bases lay outside the gene matches. The CDR3 runs to 15 residues. From germline, CDR1 is KGHSH and CDR2 LQKENI. This CDR3 reads CASSATGPPHNEQFF. CDR3 coding DNA: TGTGCCAGCTCAGCGACAGGGCCACCACACAATGAGCAGTTCTTC.

This rearrangement joins TRBV6-5 to TRBJ1-1; D ambiguous. Germline-derived CDR1 and CDR2 are MNHEY and SVGAGI. CDR3 length equals 13 residues. V lost 0 bases and J lost 8, with 10 bases in between. The CDR3 DNA follows: TGTGCCAGCAGTTACTCGGGCCAGTTCGAAGCTTTCTTT. This codes for CASSYSGQFEAFF.

V gene TRBV4-3 combines with J gene TRBJ2-7; 10 bases match TRBD1. The trim removed 4 bases at V and 5 bases at J, leaving 11 bases unmatched. This CDR3 has 16 residues. Germline lookup yields CDR1 LGHNA and CDR2 YSLEER. CDR3: CASSPRGTGEVDEQYF. CDR3 coding DNA: TGCGCCAGCAGCCCGCGCGGGACAGGGGAAGTGGACGAGCAGTACTTC.

This chain joins TRBV7-9 and TRBJ1-5; D unresolved. Deletions cut 5 bases from V and 3 bases from J, with 23 bases between. The germline CDR1 and CDR2 sequences are SEHNR and FQNEAQ (reference sequence). The CDR3 length is 18 residues. This CDR3 reads CASSVWTEHGGDNQPQHF. The CDR3 nucleotides read TGTGCCAGCAGCGTTTGGACTGAACACGGAGGCGACAATCAGCCCCAGCATTTT.

For this clone: This sample also contains other DNA sequences that code for the same CDR3. This chain uses TRBV7-3 with TRBJ2-1, with TRBD2 identical over 11 bases. The CDR3 consists of 16 residues. V trimming: 5 bases; J trimming: 6 bases; junction bases outside the gene matches: 9. Germline V lookup: CDR1 SGHTA, CDR2 FQGTGA. CDR3 residues: CASSPQFSGRGNEQFF. DNA for the CDR3: TGTGCCAGCAGCCCGCAGTTTAGCGGGAGGGGCAATGAGCAGTTCTTC.